This T cell receptor beta chain is from a study of blood T cell repertoires in COVID-19. Study details: The analysed material was cDNA or gDNA that came from T cells, B-cell-depleted T cells, or PBMCs.

The participants were between about 18 and 90 years old and came from 24 US areas. Cohorts were assigned according to the clinical history that participants reported. Recovered Cohort 3 donors showed two negative PCRs, clearance, or symptom resolution. The CDR3 spans 14 residues. Trimming removed 3 bases at V and 6 bases at J, with 13 bases between. The V gene's germline CDR1 is MDHEN and CDR2 SYDVKM. Sequencing used immunoSEQ multiplex PCR; TCRdb keeps in-frame clones, though not all of them. The sample holds 250,000 to 300,000 clones, roughly 88% seen once. The table lists this clone with a count of one.

The sequence derives from a woman between 45 and 65 years old who had recovered from COVID-19. The source material was PBMCs or T cells enriched from blood (not recorded which). The chain carries TRBV28 and TRBJ2-3, with unresolved D. The CDR3 bases are TGTGCCAGCAGTTTGACCTTACGGCGGGATACGCAGTATTTT. As protein: CASSLTLRRDTQYF.